Described below is a single TCR beta chain sequence and its context. Its specific antigen is unknown. No base-level quality is on record; no much larger clone is a single base apart. V and J are truncated by 4 bases and 7 bases respectively, leaving an intervening sequence of 11 bases. Taken from cysteine to phenylalanine, the CDR3 has 14 residues. The only DNA kept is the CDR3, 42 bases in frame from the first base. The germline V gene supplies CDR1 MGHDK and CDR2 SYGVNS. Library preparation used 5' RACE. Sequencer: Illumina HiSeq 2000. A universal primer binding site was introduced by template switching, and a unique molecular identifier was present in the final cDNA, enabling accurate counting of TCR cDNA molecules. Specific primers in the conserved constant-segment region were used to synthesize first-strand cDNA for the TCR alpha and beta chains. To control for contamination, every cDNA library carried two barcodes: a SMART-Mk sample barcode plus Illumina barcodes. TruSeq adapter sequences along with Illumina sample barcodes were introduced in two successive PCR steps. The TCR alpha and beta cDNA libraries were sequenced on the Illumina HiSeq platform using custom primers. As for the authors' bioinformatics: Raw reads were processed with MiGEC to extract unique molecular identifiers, and MiXCR was used to determine CDR3 positions. Recombination models were inferred per individual with the repgenHMM and IGoR tools using an EM algorithm. The analysis of shared clonotypes was done with the tcR package in R, with sharing normalized by the product of cloneset sizes. To study raw recombination free of thymic and clonal selection effects, out-of-frame nonproductive sequences were analyzed. TCRdb reanalyzed the raw reads on its own, using fastp at Q25 for trimming and MiXCR for clone calling, and kept in-frame beta chains. A single entry per CDR3 protein holds the most common genes and DNA from its merged rows. The V and J calls and clone size come from TCRdb's table, not from the authors' own analysis. The sample yields approximately 890,000 distinct CDR3 sequences; approximately 13% were counted once. 1.5% to 2% of the sample is taken by the ten largest.

These data originate in a study of identical twins (dated by TCRdb to 2015 to 2016). The study in broad terms: The study deep-sequenced TCR alpha and beta repertoires from monozygotic twins, unrelated adults of various ages and cord blood to test whether fetal clonotypes persist. To rule out contamination, the twin experiments were replicated at different times with different library preparation protocols. Paper-wide results and their limitations: Because the same donors could not be followed over many years, the conclusions depended on cross-sectional statistical analysis. Invariant T cells such as MAIT and iNKT could partly confound zero-insertion analyses, though diverse VJ usage argued against this for most clonotypes. A weaker excess of twin sharing was found in beta out-of-frame sequences because the signal-to-noise ratio was lowered by fewer shared sequences. Compared with coincidental sharing between unrelated individuals, out-of-frame TCR alpha sequences shared between twins had an excess of sequences with low generation probability. Fewer insertions were carried by abundant cord blood beta clonotypes; a weaker similar trend was observed in young adult naive repertoires, while no such trend was observed in memory repertoires. Recombination models systematically underestimated out-of-frame TCR alpha sharing in monozygotic twins but agreed with sharing between unrelated individuals.

Every donor in the study was a healthy Caucasian. Three pairs of female monozygotic twins, all aged roughly 18 to 30 years, made up the twin cohort. Peripheral blood mononuclear cells were the source from which RNA for the TCR libraries was isolated. These same records also appear under a second study, on yellow fever vaccine responses in identical twins. That second report states: The authors reported that the T cell response to vaccination in identical twins appeared partly convergent and partly personalized. The study precisely tracked vaccine-responding T cell clones in identical twins.

This sequence uses TRBV25-1 and TRBJ1-6, with the D gene too uncertain to name. The TCR comes from a woman aged 18-30 years in good health. Sequenced input: PBMCs. The CDR3 sequence is CASSVRLPNSPLHF. The DNA reads as follows: TGTGCCAGCAGTGTTCGACTTCCGAATTCACCCCTCCACTTT.